These 25 T cell receptor beta chains came from one sample sequenced in a study of blood T cell repertoires in COVID-19. The assay was immunoSEQ multiplex PCR, and TCRdb's table has in-frame clones only and misses some. This sample has 150,000 to 200,000 clones, with roughly 85% found just once. Sequencing was performed on PBMCs or T cells enriched from blood (not recorded which). These receptors originate from a woman aged 18-29 years who had recovered from COVID-19.

This chain joins TRBV9 and TRBJ1-2; D might be TRBD1 (6 bases). V was trimmed by 4 bases and J by 8 bases, leaving 18 bases between them. CDR1 and CDR2 (germline): SGDLS, YYNGEE. The CDR3 consists of 14 residues. CDR3 region: CASSPGDITRGYTF. As DNA, the CDR3 is TGTGCCAGCAGCCCCGGGGACATTACACGGGGCTACACCTTC.

The chain couples TRBV11-2 to TRBJ2-2; 10 nucleotides agree with TRBD1. This CDR3 has 17 amino acids. Germline V lookup: CDR1 SGHAT, CDR2 FQNNGV. The V and J ends lost 6 bases and 7 bases, in that order; junction bases with no gene match: 14. The CDR3 DNA sequence: TGTGCCAGCAGGACCTCACGCGGGACAGGGGTTGACGGGGAGCTGTTTTTT. It is translated as CASRTSRGTGVDGELFF. Using reference TRBV11-2 and TRBJ2-2 for the parts outside the CDR3, the full variable domain is EAGVAQSPRYKIIEKRQSVAFWCNPISGHATLYWYQQILGQGPKLLIQFQNNGVVDDSQLPKDRFSAERLKGVDSTLKIQPAKLEDSAVYLCASRTSRGTGVDGELFFGEGSRLTVL.

The J gene is TRBJ2-1, the V gene TRBV6-5; the match to TRBD1 covers 9 bases. CDR1 is MNHEY, CDR2 SVGAGI, per germline. After removal of 2 bases from V and 8 bases from J, the junction contained 7 bases not matched to a gene. The CDR3 length is 15 residues. CDR3 residues: CASSYGDRVGDEQFF. The CDR3 DNA follows: TGTGCCAGCAGTTACGGGGACAGGGTAGGGGATGAGCAGTTCTTC.

The chain recombines TRBV5-1 with TRBJ1-1; a weak D match, TRBD1 (6 bases). Germline loops: CDR1 SGHRS, CDR2 YFSETQ. Trimming stripped 2 bases from V and 8 bases from J, with 13 bases between. The CDR3 contains 13 residues. The CDR3 bases are TGCGCCAGCAGCTTTGGGGGCTCCATCGAAGCTTTCTTT. Its translation: CASSFGGSIEAFF.

This chain connects TRBV5-4 to TRBJ2-7; TRBD2 matches 7 bases. Germline V lookup: CDR1 SGHNT, CDR2 YYREEE (reference sequence). Trimming took 0 bases from V and 7 from J; bases not matched to a gene: 10. This CDR3 spans 15 amino acids. This chain's CDR3 is CASSLAAGDQWEQYF. CDR3 bases: TGTGCCAGCAGCTTGGCGGCGGGAGACCAGTGGGAGCAGTACTTC.

This chain joins TRBV10-3 and TRBJ1-2, with 9 positions matching TRBD1. This CDR3 has 14 amino acids. V shed 7 bases and J 4 bases; nucleotides not matched to a gene: 7. CDR1 ENHRY and CDR2 SYGVKD come from the germline V gene. The CDR3 is CAIKQQGAVYGYTF. The CDR3 nucleotides are TGTGCCATCAAGCAACAGGGGGCCGTCTATGGCTACACCTTC.

The chain has TRBV19 and TRBJ2-7; 8 bases fit TRBD1. Germline V gene sequence: CDR1 LNHDA, CDR2 SQIVND (reference sequence). The CDR3 extends over 17 amino acids. V lost 3 bases to trimming and J lost 3 bases; unmatched junction nucleotides: 13. The CDR3 loop is CASSIRPGQERVYEQYF. In DNA, the CDR3 is TGTGCCAGTAGTATCCGACCGGGACAGGAGAGAGTCTACGAGCAGTACTTC.

This chain links TRBV15 with TRBJ1-3; D gene ambiguous. V lost 4 bases, J lost 0 bases, and 10 bases lay in between. The CDR3 runs to 15 residues. The V gene's germline CDR1 is LNHNV and CDR2 YYDKDF (reference sequence). CDR3 bases: TGTGCCACCAGCATAGCGGGATTCTCTGGAAACACCATATATTTT. Encoded protein: CATSIAGFSGNTIYF.

V and J are TRBV18 and TRBJ1-5; 7 nucleotides agree with TRBD1. This CDR3 is 14 amino acids long. Germline V gives CDR1 KGHSH, CDR2 LQKENI. V was clipped by 1 base and J by 5 bases; unmatched bases: 2. Written as DNA, the CDR3 is TGTGCCAGCTCACCACGGGACAGAGATCAGCCCCAGCATTTT. Translation: CASSPRDRDQPQHF.

The V call is TRBV5-4, the J call TRBJ2-1, with 10 bases identical to TRBD1. J gave up 0 bases and V 4 bases, and 4 bases lay outside the gene matches. The germline V gene has CDR1 SGHNT and CDR2 YYREEE (reference sequence). The CDR3 loop spans 16 amino acids. The CDR3 sequence: CASSPRDRGSYNEQFF. Written as DNA, the CDR3 is TGTGCCAGCAGCCCTAGGGACAGGGGCTCCTACAATGAGCAGTTCTTC.

The V call is TRBV6-1, the J call TRBJ1-6; D is perhaps TRBD1 (6 bases). This CDR3 comprises 15 residues. V was shortened by 3 bases and J by 7 bases, with 13 bases between the two germline ends. CDR1 MNHNS and CDR2 SASEGT come from the germline V gene. In nucleotides, the CDR3 is TGTGCCAGCAGTGACACAGGGCTCATGAATTCACCCCTCCACTTT. The encoded protein is CASSDTGLMNSPLHF.

The chain couples TRBV5-4 to TRBJ2-7, with D possibly being TRBD2 (6 bases). V lost 0 bases, J lost 4 bases, and 14 bases lay in between. In germline, CDR1 is SGHNT, CDR2 YYREEE (reference sequence). The CDR3 spans 15 residues. The CDR3 DNA is TGTGCCAGCAGCTTGGCGGGAGCCCCCCTATACGAGCAGTACTTC. Translating it yields CASSLAGAPLYEQYF.

The J gene is TRBJ1-4, the V gene TRBV5-1; possibly TRBD1 for D (6 bases). CDR1 and CDR2 (germline): SGHRS, YFSETQ. Trimming shortened V by 4 bases and J by 6 bases, and 13 bases separated the two germline ends. CDR3 length: 14 residues. CDR3 DNA: TGCGCCAGCAGCCACAGGGATGGAGATGAAAAACTGTTTTTT. It translates to CASSHRDGDEKLFF.

The chain carries TRBV28 and TRBJ1-2; D remains ambiguous. Trimming removed 3 bases at V and 8 bases at J, with 10 bases between. This CDR3 comprises 12 residues. The germline V gene has CDR1 MDHEN and CDR2 SYDVKM. This CDR3 is CASSFPGRGYTF. The CDR3 nucleotides are TGTGCCAGCAGTTTCCCAGGTCGCGGCTACACCTTC.

The V gene is TRBV5-6, the J gene TRBJ1-5; no reliable D call. The CDR3 is 16 residues long. The V gene lost 0 bases and the J gene lost 1 base, with 11 bases spanning the gap. Germline V gene sequence: CDR1 SGHDT, CDR2 YYEEEE. This chain's CDR3 is CASSLVPNRSNQPQHF. The CDR3 region has the DNA TGTGCCAGCAGCTTGGTGCCCAACCGGAGCAATCAGCCCCAGCATTTT.

The chain links TRBV27 to TRBJ1-2, with D possibly TRBD1 on 5 matching bases. V was pared by 8 bases and J by 2 bases, with 18 bases between. Germline V gene lookup returns CDR1 MNHEY and CDR2 SMNVEV (reference sequence). The CDR3 covers 15 residues. CDR3: CASGRPGLLNYGYTF. DNA for the CDR3: TGTGCCAGCGGGAGACCGGGACTACTAAACTATGGCTACACCTTC.

This chain joins TRBV2 and TRBJ1-2; 7 bases are shared with TRBD1. V lost 6 bases, J lost 8 bases, and 15 bases stayed unmatched. Germline assignment: CDR1 SNHLY and CDR2 FYNNEI. This CDR3 has 15 amino acids. The DNA of the CDR3 is TGTGCCAGCAGCGTAGAGACAGGGCAAGTCCTCGGCTACACCTTC. Translation: CASSVETGQVLGYTF. Using reference TRBV2 and TRBJ1-2 for the parts outside the CDR3, the full variable domain is EPEVTQTPSHQVTQMGQEVILRCVPISNHLYFYWYRQILGQKVEFLVSFYNNEISEKSEIFDDQFSVERPDGSNFTLKIRSTKLEDSAMYFCASSVETGQVLGYTFGSGTRLTVV.

The chain employs TRBV28 and TRBJ2-7, with a weak D call TRBD1 (6 bases). Deletions cut 7 bases from V and 4 bases from J, with 17 bases between. CDR1 is MDHEN and CDR2 is SYDVKM in the germline V gene. CDR3 length: 14 residues. The CDR3 protein is CASTLPGTPYEQYF. The CDR3 DNA follows: TGTGCCAGCACCCTACCCGGGACACCTTACGAGCAGTACTTC. The whole variable domain, filled in from reference TRBV28 and TRBJ2-7, reads DVKVTQSSRYLVKRTGEKVFLECVQDMDHENMFWYRQDPGLGLRLIYFSYDVKMKEKGDIPEGYSVSREKKERFSLILESASTNQTSMYLCASTLPGTPYEQYFGPGTRLTVT.

The chain recombines TRBV6-5 with TRBJ1-3, with D unclear. The V gene lost 0 bases and the J gene lost 0 bases, with 9 bases spanning the gap. CDR3 length equals 16 residues. Germline V gene data show CDR1 as MNHEY and CDR2 as SVGAGI. The CDR3 region is CASSYSDSSSGNTIYF. DNA for the CDR3: TGTGCCAGCAGTTACTCAGATTCCAGCTCTGGAAACACCATATATTTT.

The CDR3 spells CASSLAPSGGAGTYEQYF. Here the CDR3 DNA reads TGTGCCAGCAGCTTAGCGCCTAGCGGGGGGGCCGGGACCTACGAGCAGTACTTC. The chain links TRBV7-6 to TRBJ2-7, with 12 positions matching TRBD2. The CDR3 extends over 18 amino acids. Germline V gives CDR1 SGHVS, CDR2 FNYEAQ. V dropped 0 bases and J dropped 2; count of bases not matched to a gene: 8.

The chain couples TRBV11-2 to TRBJ1-6; D perhaps matches TRBD1 (6 bases). Germline CDR1 and CDR2: SGHAT and FQNNGV. Trimming took off 5 bases at V and 8 bases at J, with 13 bases between the two ends. The CDR3 is made up of 14 amino acids. The CDR3 DNA sequence: TGTGCCAGCAGCCTCGACAGGTTTGATTCACCCCTCCACTTT. This sequence encodes CASSLDRFDSPLHF.

CDR3 nucleotide sequence: TGTGCCAGTAGCCTAATTTTGTCCGGCAATCAGCCCCAGCATTTT. Translating gives CASSLILSGNQPQHF. The genes are TRBV19 and TRBJ1-5; unclear D gene. Trimming took off 6 bases at V and 2 bases at J, with 14 bases between the two ends. In germline, CDR1 is LNHDA, CDR2 SQIVND (reference sequence). This CDR3 region has 15 residues.

The chain combines TRBV28 with TRBJ2-6; 7 nucleotides align to TRBD1. The CDR3 loop spans 19 amino acids. V shed 5 bases, J shed 0 bases, and the junction held 13 bases outside the gene matches. Germline CDR1 reads MDHEN; CDR2 reads SYDVKM. In DNA form, the CDR3 reads TGTGCCAGCAGTCCACTTACCGGACAGGCAGGCTCTGGGGCCAACGTCCTGACTTTC. Its protein product is CASSPLTGQAGSGANVLTF. Using reference TRBV28 and TRBJ2-6 for the parts outside the CDR3, the full variable domain is DVKVTQSSRYLVKRTGEKVFLECVQDMDHENMFWYRQDPGLGLRLIYFSYDVKMKEKGDIPEGYSVSREKKERFSLILESASTNQTSMYLCASSPLTGQAGSGANVLTFGAGSRLTVL.

DNA for the CDR3: TGTGCCATCAGTGAGTCGATCGGAGTCTCTGGAAACACCATATATTTT. It encodes CAISESIGVSGNTIYF. The rearrangement uses TRBV10-3 and TRBJ1-3, with no clear D. Germline CDR1 reads ENHRY; CDR2 reads SYGVKD. The V gene lost 0 bases and the J gene lost 0 bases, with 9 bases spanning the gap. This CDR3 spans 16 amino acids.

The chain links TRBV6-6 to TRBJ1-2, with 7 bases fitting TRBD1. The CDR3 spans 15 residues. After removal of 2 bases from V and 0 bases from J, the junction contained 3 bases not matched to a gene. The germline gives CDR1 MNHNY, CDR2 SVGAGI (reference sequence). The chain's CDR3 is CASSYGTVPNYGYTF. In DNA, the CDR3 is TGTGCCAGCAGTTACGGGACAGTCCCTAACTATGGCTACACCTTC.